The text below deals with one T cell receptor (beta chain). This clone was found a few times. Its antigen is still unknown. Nothing much larger sits one base from this clone, and base qualities are not available. This entry belongs to a study of beta chain features in type 1 diabetes (dated 2018 in TCRdb). Context from the whole study: Mean age, gender distribution, total cell number and subset yield were not different between patients and healthy donors. Across all samples, some 100,000,000 sorted cells were examined, and cell number per subset correlated strongly with RNA yield. In the study, TCRB repertoires of sorted circulating CD4+ T cell subsets from recently diagnosed type 1 diabetes patients were compared with those of matched healthy donors. Regulatory and stem cell-like memory subsets were isolated from only 8 patients and roughly 8 healthy donors, whereas naive and central memory subsets came from all 28 donors.

The High Capacity cDNA Reverse Transcription Kit was used to reverse transcribe all of the isolated RNA, meaning that expressed TCRB transcripts were what got sequenced. Deep immunoSEQ sequencing was applied to naive, central memory and regulatory T cell samples, giving an average of roughly 3.3 million total reads per sample. After sorted cells were lysed in RLT buffer, RNA was extracted with DNase-treated RNeasy Micro or Mini kits, with the choice depending on cell number. To prevent cross-contamination, each cell subset was processed individually, whereas patient and healthy donor samples were processed jointly. The immunoSEQ multiplex PCR was used to amplify TCRB sequences from cDNA, generating 87-bp fragments that spanned the CDR3 region. Amplicons were sequenced on the Illumina HiSeq platform. Per the authors' processing: Synthetic template baselines were used to correct PCR bias computationally, reads within Hamming distance 2 were collapsed, and singletons that could not be merged were discarded. By aligning reads against IMGT, V, D and J genes, CDR3 length, and insertions or deletions at six rearrangement sites were assigned. Within each subset, clonotype counts were normalized to sorted cell number, after which true diversity and Gini coefficients were computed with the tcR R package. Repertoire sharing was quantified using the overlap coefficient calculated on TCRB nucleotide sequences. Out-of-frame TCRB sequences from naive cells were analyzed to stand in for the pre-selection repertoire. TCRdb carries this immuneACCESS record with in-frame sequences only. Its versions omit some clonotypes, under half of them owing to an unresolved V gene in the studies checked, with the rest unexplained. The DNA gave D and trimming, while V, J and clone size come from that table. This sample is represented by about 700,000 clones; roughly an eighth of them were singletons. The ten largest clones take up approximately 0.022% of the sample.

The germline V gene supplies CDR1 ENHRY and CDR2 SYGVKD. The CDR3 spans 15 residues, from the cysteine through the phenylalanine. Only the CDR3 region is kept as DNA, spanning 45 bases read in frame from base 1. A distance of 16 bases separates the germline ends of V and J, which lose 3 bases and 5 bases respectively. Points the paper makes about the study in general: Patients with type 1 diabetes made fewer insertions and deleted more nucleotides at VDJ recombination sites, implying thymic rearrangement abnormalities. Because the HLA sub-analyses included only small numbers of individuals, any influence of HLA type on TCRB rearrangement was left unresolved. Naive, central memory and regulatory TCRB repertoires appeared more similar among patients than among healthy donors. Shorter templates might have been favored by PCR, but patient and control samples were amplified and corrected together, so both groups would have been affected equally by any skew. Because cDNA was sequenced instead of genomic DNA, highly expressing activated cells could be over-represented, though the groups showed no difference in activation or CD3 levels. In all four CD4+ subsets, TCRB CDR3 length was moderately but significantly shorter in type 1 diabetes patients.

A single peripheral blood draw of approximately 110 mL on average was collected from each donor into heparinised tubes. Naive, central memory, regulatory and stem cell-like memory CD4+ T cells were sorted on a BD FACSAria II using a panel including CD45RO, CCR7, CD25, CD127, CD95 and CD27. Every sorted population had a purity above 95%. PBMCs were isolated right away by Lymphoprep density gradient centrifugation and were stained directly, without culture. So that batch effects would be minimized, each experiment stained and sorted samples in pairs, pairing one healthy donor with one patient. Sequences were obtained from naive CD4+ T cells from blood. Sample cell subset or site, as interpreted from the label and publication: true naive CD4+ T cells. The sequence derives from a man between 18 and 35 years old with type 1 diabetes. Here the chain combines TRBV10-3 and TRBJ2-5; perhaps TRBD1 is the D gene, with 5 bases matching. The sequenced DNA: TGTGCCATCAGTGATTCCCGTGGGGCCGGGGAGACCCAGTACTTC. It specifies CAISDSRGAGETQYF.